The 20 T cell receptor beta chains reported below all come from one sample, sequenced in a study of cytomegalovirus exposure and HLA in healthy donors (dated by TCRdb to 2017 to 2019). Libraries were constructed by the immunoSEQ multiplex PCR assay. The multiplex PCR relied on a mix of 60 forward primers for TCR Vbeta segments and 13 reverse primers for TCR Jbeta segments. In TCRdb, the immuneACCESS table is reduced to in-frame sequences with V and J assigned. These tables do not hold every clone; where another copy was compared, an unresolved V gene accounts for under half, and the others remain unexplained. Recorded for this sample are some 150,000 clones; roughly 80% of them occurred a single time. The top ten constitute under 7.5% of the sample. Sequencing used PBMCs. The source of these receptors is a man aged 35 to 55 in good health and CMV-seropositive.

Worth noting for this clone: A junction end diverges from the germline sequence, so it may reflect a read error. The DNA for the CDR3 is TGTGCCAGCAGCTTAGGCCGACTAGCGGGATTGAACTTC. It is translated as CASSLGRLAGLNF. The J gene is TRBJ2-7, the V gene TRBV11-1; TRBD2 matches 11 bases. The CDR3 loop spans 13 amino acids. In germline, CDR1 is SGHAT, CDR2 FQDESV (reference sequence).

V is TRBV28 and J is TRBJ1-5, with TRBD1 identical over 7 bases. The CDR3 sequence is 15 residues long. V lost 7 bases, J lost 2 bases, and 8 bases stayed unmatched. Germline V lookup: CDR1 MDHEN, CDR2 SYDVKM. The CDR3 DNA follows: TGTGCCAGCAATGACAGGGCCTTAGGCAATCAGCCCCAGCATTTT. Translated, it gives CASNDRALGNQPQHF.

This chain links TRBV7-2 with TRBJ2-5, with 10 bases lining up with TRBD2. CDR3 length: 15 residues. After removal of 5 bases from V and 3 bases from J, the junction contained 6 bases not matched to a gene. Germline V gene lookup returns CDR1 SGHTA and CDR2 FQGNSA. The CDR3 loop is CASSKNSGGKETQYF. The CDR3 DNA is TGTGCCAGCAGCAAAAATAGCGGGGGGAAAGAGACCCAGTACTTC. The full variable domain, with the rest looked up from reference TRBV7-2 and TRBJ2-5, is GAGVSQSPSNKVTEKGKDVELRCDPISGHTALYWYRQSLGQGLEFLIYFQGNSAPDKSGLPSDRFSAERTGGSVSTLTIQRTQQEDSAVYLCASSKNSGGKETQYFGPGTRLLVL.

The rearrangement links TRBV29-1 to TRBJ2-2; TRBD1 might be the D (6 bases). The V gene lost 6 bases and the J gene lost 5 bases, with 13 bases spanning the gap. The CDR3 spans 13 residues. CDR1 is SQVTM and CDR2 is ANQGSEA in the germline V gene. The CDR3 loop reads CSVLNRDTGELFF. The CDR3 region has the DNA TGCAGCGTGCTAAACAGGGATACCGGGGAGCTGTTTTTT.

The chain combines TRBV4-2 with TRBJ1-5; D not certain. V was pared by 0 bases and J by 7 bases, with 7 bases between. This CDR3 has 13 amino acids. Germline-derived CDR1 and CDR2 are LGHNA and YNFKEQ. CDR3 sequence (DNA): TGTGCCAGCAGCCAAGATCGAGGGCAGCCCCAGCATTTT. This codes for CASSQDRGQPQHF.

V is TRBV19 and J is TRBJ2-2; weak D call: TRBD2 (7 bases). Between the trimmed V and J ends, which lost 4 bases and 6 bases, there was a span of 15 bases. Germline assignment: CDR1 LNHDA and CDR2 SQIVND (reference sequence). This CDR3 is 15 amino acids long. The CDR3 spells CASSTRGGKPGELFF. Here the CDR3 DNA reads TGTGCCAGTAGTACGAGGGGGGGCAAGCCCGGGGAGCTGTTTTTT. Supplemented by reference TRBV19 and TRBJ2-2, the full variable domain reads DGGITQSPKYLFRKEGQNVTLSCEQNLNHDAMYWYRQDPGQGLRLIYYSQIVNDFQKGDIAEGYSVSREKKESFPLTVTSAQKNPTAFYLCASSTRGGKPGELFFGEGSRLTVL.

In DNA form, the CDR3 reads TGCGCCAGCAGCTTGCCAGGGGGCGACGGCTCACCCCTCCACTTT. This translates into CASSLPGGDGSPLHF. The J gene is TRBJ1-6, the V gene TRBV5-1; 8 positions match TRBD1. Trimming removed 1 base from V and 10 bases from J; junction bases left unmatched: 7. Germline CDR1 and CDR2: SGHRS and YFSETQ. The CDR3 loop spans 15 amino acids.

The rearrangement uses TRBV4-2 and TRBJ2-3; 9 bases match TRBD2. This CDR3 comprises 14 residues. The germline V gene has CDR1 LGHNA and CDR2 YNFKEQ. The V gene end was trimmed by 6 bases and the J gene end by 3 bases; junction bases not matched to a gene: 4. CDR3 sequence: CASSLTSGTDTQYF. As DNA, the CDR3 is TGTGCCAGCAGTCTCACTAGCGGGACAGATACGCAGTATTTT.

This CDR3 reads CASSSRVTPEAFF. CDR3 sequence (DNA): TGTGCCAGCAGCTCCCGAGTTACGCCTGAAGCTTTCTTT. The chain couples TRBV7-9 to TRBJ1-1, with no clear D. The CDR3 contains 13 residues. The V end lost 4 bases, the J end lost 6 bases, and 12 bases lay between the germline ends. Germline CDR1 SEHNR, CDR2 FQNEAQ (reference sequence).

This chain uses TRBV6-1 with TRBJ1-1, with D possibly being TRBD1 (5 bases). The CDR3 has 14 residues. Germline CDR1 is MNHNS and CDR2 is SASEGT. Deletions cut 6 bases from V and 1 base from J, with 12 bases between. The CDR3 DNA is TGTGCCAGCAGGGGCGAAACAGGGAACACTGAAGCTTTCTTT. This gives the protein CASRGETGNTEAFF.

The V call is TRBV7-2, the J call TRBJ1-2; D not certain. Between the trimmed V and J ends, which lost 5 bases and 4 bases, there was a span of 8 bases. Germline loops: CDR1 SGHTA, CDR2 FQGNSA. The CDR3 loop spans 12 amino acids. The CDR3 spells CASSQDSYGYTF. The CDR3, as DNA: TGTGCCAGCAGCCAGGACTCCTATGGCTACACCTTC. Together with reference TRBV7-2 and TRBJ1-2, the CDR3 gives the full variable domain: GAGVSQSPSNKVTEKGKDVELRCDPISGHTALYWYRQSLGQGLEFLIYFQGNSAPDKSGLPSDRFSAERTGGSVSTLTIQRTQQEDSAVYLCASSQDSYGYTFGSGTRLTVV.

The chain couples TRBV5-1 to TRBJ1-1, with TRBD1 matching over 8 bases. The CDR3 has 14 residues. CDR1 is SGHRS and CDR2 is YFSETQ in the germline V gene. After removal of 4 bases from V and 0 bases from J, the junction contained 2 bases not matched to a gene. DNA of the CDR3: TGCGCCAGCAGCGGACAGGGTATGAACACTGAAGCTTTCTTT. This encodes CASSGQGMNTEAFF.

The chain has TRBV30 and TRBJ2-7, with 8 bases aligning to TRBD2. The germline gives CDR1 GTSNPN, CDR2 SVGIG (reference sequence). The V gene end was trimmed by 3 bases and the J gene end by 4 bases; junction bases not matched to a gene: 2. The CDR3 extends over 12 amino acids. CDR3 bases: TGTGCCTGGAGAGGACTAGCTTACGAGCAGTACTTC. It yields the protein CAWRGLAYEQYF.

Written as DNA, the CDR3 is TGCGCCAGCAGCCGATTGGACAGGGTAGGGCCTACGCAGTATTTT. Amino acids: CASSRLDRVGPTQYF. The chain links TRBV5-1 to TRBJ2-3; 8 bases match TRBD1. The junction had 12 bases not matched to a gene; V was cut back by 4 bases and J by 8 bases. The germline gives CDR1 SGHRS, CDR2 YFSETQ. The CDR3 loop spans 15 amino acids.

The chain couples TRBV6-1 to TRBJ2-1; 8 bases align to TRBD1. With V trimmed by 7 bases and J by 2 bases, 4 bases remained unmatched. The V gene's germline CDR1 is MNHNS and CDR2 SASEGT. The length of the CDR3 is 14 residues. The chain's CDR3 is CASTDRGPYNEQFF. CDR3 bases: TGTGCCAGCACCGACAGGGGACCCTACAATGAGCAGTTCTTC.

This chain uses TRBV27 with TRBJ1-2, with TRBD1 as a possible D gene (5 bases). Germline CDR1 and CDR2: MNHEY and SMNVEV (reference sequence). Trimming took off 5 bases at V and 4 bases at J, with 8 bases between the two ends. This CDR3 is built from 12 residues. The CDR3 is CASSAQGYGYTF. The CDR3 nucleotides read TGTGCCAGCAGTGCCCAGGGCTATGGCTACACCTTC.

This clone was detected only a few times. This chain uses TRBV7-9 with TRBJ1-2; 9 bases line up with TRBD1. Germline lookup yields CDR1 SEHNR and CDR2 FQNEAQ (reference sequence). The CDR3 totals 17 residues. Losses at the gene ends were 0 bases for V and 7 bases for J; bases not matched to a gene: 12. DNA of the CDR3: TGTGCCAGCAGCTTAGCGCGAGGACAGGGGATCCACGTTGGCTACACCTTC. Translated, it gives CASSLARGQGIHVGYTF.

This chain links TRBV6-5 with TRBJ1-1, with 8 bases matching TRBD1. CDR1 and CDR2 from the germline V gene are MNHEY and SVGAGI. This CDR3 contains 13 residues. V shed 8 bases, J shed 5 bases, and the junction held 7 bases outside the gene matches. In nucleotides, the CDR3 is TGTGCCAGCGGACCTGACAGGGGAACTGAAGCTTTCTTT. Translation: CASGPDRGTEAFF.

The gene calls are TRBV5-6 and TRBJ2-3, with TRBD2 matching over 8 bases. The germline gives CDR1 SGHDT, CDR2 YYEEEE. The trim removed 1 base at V and 3 bases at J, leaving 7 bases unmatched. The CDR3 contains 16 residues. The CDR3 reads CASSLRLAGLTDTQYF. DNA for the CDR3: TGTGCCAGCAGCTTGCGGCTAGCGGGTTTAACAGATACGCAGTATTTT. Combining the CDR3 with reference TRBV5-6 and TRBJ2-3 gives the whole variable domain DAGVTQSPTHLIKTRGQQVTLRCSPKSGHDTVSWYQQALGQGPQFIFQYYEEEERQRGNFPDRFSGHQFPNYSSELNVNALLLGDSALYLCASSLRLAGLTDTQYFGPGTRLTVL.

V is TRBV6-6 and J is TRBJ2-5, with 8 bases aligning to TRBD1. V lost 7 bases and J lost 11; bases outside the gene matches: 18. The CDR3 totals 15 residues. The V gene's germline CDR1 is MNHNY and CDR2 SVGAGI (reference sequence). The CDR3 nucleotides are TGTGCCAGCAAAGACGAAGGACTGACACAGGGGGAGCAGTACTTC. It is translated as CASKDEGLTQGEQYF.